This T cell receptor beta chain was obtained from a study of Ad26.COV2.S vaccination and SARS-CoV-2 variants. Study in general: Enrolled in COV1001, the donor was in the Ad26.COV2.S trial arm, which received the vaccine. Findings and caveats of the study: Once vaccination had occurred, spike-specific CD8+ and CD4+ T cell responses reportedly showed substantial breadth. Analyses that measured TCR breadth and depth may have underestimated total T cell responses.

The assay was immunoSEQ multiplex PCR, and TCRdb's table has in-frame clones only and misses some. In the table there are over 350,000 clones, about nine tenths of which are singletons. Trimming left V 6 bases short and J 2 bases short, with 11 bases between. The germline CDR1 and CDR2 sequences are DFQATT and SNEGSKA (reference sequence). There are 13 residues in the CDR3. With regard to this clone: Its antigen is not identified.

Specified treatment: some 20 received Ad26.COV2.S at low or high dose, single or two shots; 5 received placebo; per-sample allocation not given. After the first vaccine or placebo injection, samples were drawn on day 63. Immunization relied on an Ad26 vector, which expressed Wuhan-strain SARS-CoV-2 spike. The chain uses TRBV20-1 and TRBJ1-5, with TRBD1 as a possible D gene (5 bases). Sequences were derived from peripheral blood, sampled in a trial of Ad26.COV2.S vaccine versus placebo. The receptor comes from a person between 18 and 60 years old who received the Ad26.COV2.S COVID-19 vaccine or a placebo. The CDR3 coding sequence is TGCAGTGCAAGTAGGGGTGGCAATCAGCCCCAGCATTTT. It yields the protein CSASRGGNQPQHF.